A single sample is the source of the 19 T cell receptor beta chains below, sequenced in a study of radiation and T cells in renal cell carcinoma. Using immunoSEQ multiplex PCR, the repertoire was profiled, and TCRdb retains in-frame clones only, with some absent. The sample shows about 83,000 clones, around four fifths of them seen only once. Time point denoted: blood 4 weeks post-SBRT, at nephrectomy. Stated treatment: 15 Gy SBRT to primary tumor, nephrectomy 4 weeks later. The input for sequencing was blood, taken from a patient whose treatment included radiotherapy and nephrectomy. Receptors originate from a woman in her fifties or sixties with renal cell carcinoma.

The V call is TRBV7-9, the J call TRBJ2-3; no reliable D call. V gave up 0 bases and J gave up 5 bases, with 15 bases separating them. Germline values: CDR1 SEHNR, CDR2 FQNEAQ (reference sequence). CDR3 length equals 16 residues. The DNA of the CDR3 is TGTGCCAGCAGCTTAGCGCTGGCGGTCGAGAGAGATACGCAGTATTTT. It specifies CASSLALAVERDTQYF.

This clone occurred a few times. The CDR3 nucleotides are TGTGCCAGCAGCCAAGTAAGCACTGAAGCTTTCTTT. This encodes CASSQVSTEAFF. The chain uses TRBV4-2 and TRBJ1-1, with D hard to call. The V gene lost 1 base and the J gene lost 4 bases, with 4 bases spanning the gap. This CDR3 spans 12 amino acids. In germline, CDR1 is LGHNA, CDR2 YNFKEQ.

Only a few counts were recorded for this clone. J is TRBJ1-1 and V is TRBV28; D is unresolved. Germline V gene lookup returns CDR1 MDHEN and CDR2 SYDVKM. V lost 6 bases, J lost 0 bases, and 14 bases lay in between. The CDR3 spans 15 residues. CDR3 nucleotides: TGTGCCAGCAGACTTCCAACTTACCTGAACACTGAAGCTTTCTTT. It encodes CASRLPTYLNTEAFF.

In its sample, this clone was seen once. The CDR3 DNA sequence: TGCGCCAGCAGCTGGGGACAGCAGAACTATGGCTACACCTTC. Protein product: CASSWGQQNYGYTF. The chain links TRBV5-1 to TRBJ1-2; TRBD1 agrees at 7 bases. The V gene's germline CDR1 is SGHRS and CDR2 YFSETQ. This CDR3 region has 14 residues. V was pared by 3 bases and J by 2 bases, with 4 bases of the junction left unmatched.

This chain joins TRBV18 and TRBJ1-5; 7 positions agree with TRBD1. The CDR3 length is 15 residues. Trimming cost V 2 bases and J 7 bases; bases outside gene matches: 8. Germline CDR1 reads KGHSH; CDR2 reads LQKENI. DNA for the CDR3: TGTGCCAGCTCACCAACCCAGGGGGGTGGACAGCCCCAGCATTTT. Protein product: CASSPTQGGGQPQHF.

This clone was recorded at least ten times. The gene calls are TRBV21-1 and TRBJ1-2. TRBV21-1 is a known pseudogene. The CDR3 consists of 13 residues. The CDR3 is CASILSGGYGYTF. The CDR3, as DNA: TGTGCCAGCATCCTTTCCGGGGGCTATGGCTACACCTTC.

In its sample, this clone was seen once. The genes are TRBV18 and TRBJ2-3; TRBD1 matches 10 bases. This CDR3 comprises 17 residues. V dropped 6 bases and J dropped 0; count of bases not matched to a gene: 9. Germline assignment: CDR1 KGHSH and CDR2 LQKENI. CDR3 amino acids: CASSRDRGLRSTDTQYF. The DNA for the CDR3 is TGTGCCAGCTCCCGCGACAGGGGGCTTCGGAGCACAGATACGCAGTATTTT.

This chain links TRBV7-3 with TRBJ1-5; 7 bases line up with TRBD1. The CDR3 is 14 amino acids. Germline CDR1 is SGHTA and CDR2 is FQGTGA. V lost 5 bases and J lost 8; bases outside the gene matches: 9. CDR3: CASSLTGPGEPQHF. The CDR3 bases are TGTGCCAGCAGCCTGACAGGGCCAGGGGAGCCCCAGCATTTT.

The chain uses TRBV7-9 and TRBJ2-3, with TRBD2 as a possible D gene (7 bases). Trimming took off 6 bases at V and 0 bases at J, with 13 bases between the two ends. The CDR3 length is 15 residues. Germline V CDR1 and CDR2: SEHNR, FQNEAQ (reference sequence). The CDR3 spells CASSQSGGSTDTQYF. As DNA, the CDR3 is TGTGCCAGCAGTCAGTCGGGGGGCAGCACAGATACGCAGTATTTT.

The chain has TRBV19 and TRBJ1-2; D unclear. Per the germline V gene, CDR1 is LNHDA and CDR2 is SQIVND (reference sequence). The CDR3 has 14 residues. Trimming left V 7 bases short and J 3 bases short, with 15 bases between. The CDR3 region has the DNA TGTGCCAGTAAGATGGATGCAGGCGACTATGGCTACACCTTC. Protein sequence: CASKMDAGDYGYTF.

J is TRBJ1-5 and V is TRBV2, with TRBD1 matching 8 bases. The CDR3 spans 13 residues. V shed 5 bases, J shed 5 bases, and the junction held 2 bases outside the gene matches. Germline V CDR1 and CDR2: SNHLY, FYNNEI. The CDR3: CASSSDRDQPQHF. The CDR3, as DNA: TGTGCCAGCAGTTCGGACAGGGATCAGCCCCAGCATTTT.

The chain has TRBV7-2 and TRBJ2-3, with 8 bases that match TRBD2. The CDR3 totals 17 residues. The V segment lost 3 bases and the J segment 0 bases; nucleotides outside the gene matches: 8. The germline V gene encodes CDR1 SGHTA and CDR2 FQGNSA. CDR3 nucleotide sequence: TGTGCCAGCAGCTTCCCATTAGCGGGGCCTAGCACAGATACGCAGTATTTT. It translates to CASSFPLAGPSTDTQYF.

The chain couples TRBV5-1 to TRBJ1-4; unclear D gene. Germline V CDR1 and CDR2: SGHRS, YFSETQ. Between the trimmed V and J ends, which lost 0 bases and 3 bases, there was a span of 9 bases. CDR3 length: 15 amino acids. The CDR3 protein is CASSLASGSNEKLFF. DNA for the CDR3: TGCGCCAGCAGCTTGGCCTCAGGATCTAATGAAAAACTGTTTTTT.

The V call is TRBV6-5, the J call TRBJ2-6; D unclear. Germline loops: CDR1 MNHEY, CDR2 SVGAGI. The V gene lost 5 bases and the J gene lost 0 bases, with 8 bases spanning the gap. The CDR3 runs 15 residues. The CDR3 region is CASSRTGSGANVLTF. DNA of the CDR3: TGTGCCAGCAGTCGGACGGGCTCTGGGGCCAACGTCCTGACTTTC.

The chain employs TRBV25-1 and TRBJ1-1; tentatively, D is TRBD1 (6 bases). Germline CDR1 MGHDK, CDR2 SYGVNS. The CDR3 is 13 residues long. The V end lost 4 bases, the J end lost 5 bases, and 11 bases lay between the germline ends. CDR3 protein: CASSVTGRTEAFF. The CDR3, as DNA: TGTGCCAGCAGTGTAACAGGGAGGACTGAAGCTTTCTTT. Combining the CDR3 with reference TRBV25-1 and TRBJ1-1 gives the whole variable domain EADIYQTPRYLVIGTGKKITLECSQTMGHDKMYWYQQDPGMELHLIHYSYGVNSTEKGDLSSESTVSRIRTEHFPLTLESARPSHTSQYLCASSVTGRTEAFFGQGTRLTVV.

The chain employs TRBV18 and TRBJ2-7; D gene uncertain. The V gene lost 6 bases and the J gene lost 2 bases, with 17 bases spanning the gap. CDR3 length: 15 residues. CDR1 and CDR2 (germline): KGHSH, LQKENI. The CDR3 DNA is TGTGCCAGCTCGCCTGTGCATCCTCACGCCTACGAGCAGTACTTC. Amino acids: CASSPVHPHAYEQYF.

This chain uses TRBV11-1 with TRBJ2-1; 7 bases map to TRBD2. The CDR3 consists of 15 residues. Germline V CDR1 and CDR2: SGHAT, FQDESV (reference sequence). Losses at the gene ends were 2 bases for V and 9 bases for J; bases not matched to a gene: 10. The CDR3 DNA reads as TGTGCCAGCAGCTTACCATCGGGAGGTATTGGTGAGCAGTTCTTC. Its protein is CASSLPSGGIGEQFF.

This chain links TRBV29-1 with TRBJ2-4; D is ambiguous. The CDR3 extends over 10 amino acids. Per the germline V gene, CDR1 is SQVTM and CDR2 is ANQGSEA. The V end was cut by 6 bases, the J end by 6 bases, with 6 bases between. The CDR3 spells CSVIGNIQYF. The CDR3 DNA sequence: TGCAGCGTAATAGGAAACATTCAGTACTTC.

As regards this clone: One end of the junction does not line up with germline, which may come from a read error. The chain employs TRBV11-3 and TRBJ1-1; possibly TRBD1 for D (5 bases). Germline CDR1 and CDR2: SGHNT and YENEEA. The CDR3 length is 15 residues. Here the CDR3 reads CASSLSIRGNNEAFF. The CDR3 nucleotides read TGTGCCAGCAGCTTATCTATTCGGGGGAACAATGAAGCTTTCTTT.